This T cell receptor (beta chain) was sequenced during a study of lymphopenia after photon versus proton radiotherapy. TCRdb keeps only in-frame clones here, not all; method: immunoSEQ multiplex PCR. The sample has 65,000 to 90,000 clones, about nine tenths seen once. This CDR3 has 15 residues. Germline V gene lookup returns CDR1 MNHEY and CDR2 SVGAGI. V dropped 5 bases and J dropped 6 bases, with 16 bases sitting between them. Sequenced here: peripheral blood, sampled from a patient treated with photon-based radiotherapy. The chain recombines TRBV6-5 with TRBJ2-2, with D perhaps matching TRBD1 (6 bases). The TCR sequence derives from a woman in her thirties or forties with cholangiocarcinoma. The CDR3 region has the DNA TGTGCCAGCAGTAATCAGGGTTGGGGGCCCGGGGAGCTGTTTTTT. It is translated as CASSNQGWGPGELFF.